The 10 T cell receptor beta chains listed next were all sequenced from one sample in a study of shared T cell receptors in the human thymus. Libraries were prepared by immunoSEQ multiplex PCR; TCRdb keeps only in-frame clonotypes and omits some of them. The table includes some 760,000 clones, approximately 85% detected once. These data are also associated with another study on human thymus T cells.

The material sequenced was thymocytes. These receptors all stem from a girl in the first two years of life with a congenital heart defect.

The gene calls are TRBV15 and TRBJ1-5, with TRBD1 matching 9 bases. There are 20 residues in the CDR3. Germline V CDR1 and CDR2: LNHNV, YYDKDF (reference sequence). V lost 3 bases to trimming and J lost 0 bases; unmatched junction nucleotides: 15. CDR3 protein: CATSSYGQGPSFGSNQPQHF. For the CDR3, the DNA is TGTGCCACCAGCAGCTACGGACAGGGGCCGTCCTTTGGTAGCAATCAGCCCCAGCATTTT.

The CDR3 DNA reads as TGTGCCAGCAGCGTAGGCCGACGGGGACAAATAAATGGCTACACCTTC. Amino acid sequence: CASSVGRRGQINGYTF. The chain recombines TRBV9 with TRBJ1-2, with D maybe TRBD1 (6 bases). This CDR3 comprises 16 residues. Germline values: CDR1 SGDLS, CDR2 YYNGEE. V lost 0 bases, J lost 6 bases, and 18 bases lay in between.

Here the CDR3 DNA reads TGTGCCAGCAGCTTGATGGAAAGGCTTGAGGGCCCCGCTGATGGCTACACCTTC. It yields the protein CASSLMERLEGPADGYTF. The chain joins TRBV7-9 to TRBJ1-2; D is ambiguous. The V end was cut by 3 bases, the J end by 6 bases, with 26 bases between. The CDR3 runs to 18 residues. Germline CDR1 SEHNR, CDR2 FQNEAQ (reference sequence). Using reference TRBV7-9 and TRBJ1-2 for the parts outside the CDR3, the full variable domain is DTGVSQNPRHKITKRGQNVTFRCDPISEHNRLYWYRQTLGQGPEFLTYFQNEAQLEKSRLLSDRFSAERPKGSFSTLEIQRTEQGDSAMYLCASSLMERLEGPADGYTFGSGTRLTVV.

The V call is TRBV28, the J call TRBJ1-5; tentative D call: TRBD1 (6 bases). The ends were cut back, 7 bases at V and 5 bases at J, with 18 bases in the middle. Germline-derived CDR1 and CDR2 are MDHEN and SYDVKM. This CDR3 is built from 15 residues. CDR3 bases: TGTGCCAGCACCAATAATATCAGGGGCGATCAGCCCCAGCATTTT. It codes for CASTNNIRGDQPQHF.

The genes are TRBV7-2 and TRBJ1-2; D is possibly TRBD1 (5 bases). There are 14 residues in the CDR3. V was pared by 2 bases and J by 4 bases, with 11 bases between. Germline CDR1 and CDR2: SGHTA and FQGNSA. Here the CDR3 reads CASSLNTGGYGYTF. CDR3 DNA: TGTGCCAGCAGCTTAAACACGGGGGGCTATGGCTACACCTTC. The full variable domain, with the rest looked up from reference TRBV7-2 and TRBJ1-2, is GAGVSQSPSNKVTEKGKDVELRCDPISGHTALYWYRQSLGQGLEFLIYFQGNSAPDKSGLPSDRFSAERTGGSVSTLTIQRTQQEDSAVYLCASSLNTGGYGYTFGSGTRLTVV.

The chain combines TRBV4-1 with TRBJ2-5; D might be TRBD2 (5 bases). This CDR3 is built from 16 residues. Germline-derived CDR1 and CDR2 are MGHRA and YSYEKL. The V end was cut by 3 bases, the J end by 1 base, with 15 bases between. The CDR3 here is CASSQEASLFQETQYF. The DNA for the CDR3 is TGCGCCAGCAGCCAGGAGGCTAGCCTTTTCCAAGAGACCCAGTACTTC.

The V call is TRBV2, the J call TRBJ2-7; 8 nucleotides line up with TRBD2. Germline V gene data show CDR1 as SNHLY and CDR2 as FYNNEI. This CDR3 has 19 residues. J gave up 0 bases and V 4 bases, and 17 bases lay outside the gene matches. The CDR3 nucleotides read TGTGCCAGCAGTGGAACTTTTCATCATCGCGGGGGGAGCTCCTACGAGCAGTACTTC. This gives the protein CASSGTFHHRGGSSYEQYF. The entire variable domain, with the rest obtained from reference TRBV2 and TRBJ2-7, is as follows: EPEVTQTPSHQVTQMGQEVILRCVPISNHLYFYWYRQILGQKVEFLVSFYNNEISEKSEIFDDQFSVERPDGSNFTLKIRSTKLEDSAMYFCASSGTFHHRGGSSYEQYFGPGTRLTVT.

CDR3 nucleotide sequence: TGTGCCAGCAGTGAGGGGGACAGCCCAACAACTAATGAAAAACTGTTTTTT. As protein: CASSEGDSPTTNEKLFF. V is TRBV2 and J is TRBJ1-4; 7 bases match TRBD1. CDR1 is SNHLY and CDR2 is FYNNEI in the germline V gene. This CDR3 region has 17 residues. The junction had 7 bases not matched to a gene; V was cut back by 3 bases and J by 0 bases. Full variable domain (missing parts from reference TRBV2 and TRBJ1-4): EPEVTQTPSHQVTQMGQEVILRCVPISNHLYFYWYRQILGQKVEFLVSFYNNEISEKSEIFDDQFSVERPDGSNFTLKIRSTKLEDSAMYFCASSEGDSPTTNEKLFFGSGTQLSVL.

V is TRBV7-6 and J is TRBJ1-3; 7 bases are a match to TRBD1. Germline V lookup: CDR1 SGHVS, CDR2 FNYEAQ. J lost 3 bases, V lost 6 bases, and 8 bases had no gene match. CDR3 size: 15 residues. The CDR3 reads CASRADRDNGNTIYF. CDR3 bases: TGTGCCAGCAGGGCCGACAGGGATAATGGAAACACCATATATTTT.

The chain has TRBV4-1 and TRBJ1-4; unclear D gene. Per the germline V gene, CDR1 is MGHRA and CDR2 is YSYEKL. This CDR3 has 12 amino acids. V lost 4 bases and J lost 5, with 5 bases in between. DNA of the CDR3: TGCGCCAGCAGCCTACAGAATGAAAAACTGTTTTTT. The encoded protein is CASSLQNEKLFF.